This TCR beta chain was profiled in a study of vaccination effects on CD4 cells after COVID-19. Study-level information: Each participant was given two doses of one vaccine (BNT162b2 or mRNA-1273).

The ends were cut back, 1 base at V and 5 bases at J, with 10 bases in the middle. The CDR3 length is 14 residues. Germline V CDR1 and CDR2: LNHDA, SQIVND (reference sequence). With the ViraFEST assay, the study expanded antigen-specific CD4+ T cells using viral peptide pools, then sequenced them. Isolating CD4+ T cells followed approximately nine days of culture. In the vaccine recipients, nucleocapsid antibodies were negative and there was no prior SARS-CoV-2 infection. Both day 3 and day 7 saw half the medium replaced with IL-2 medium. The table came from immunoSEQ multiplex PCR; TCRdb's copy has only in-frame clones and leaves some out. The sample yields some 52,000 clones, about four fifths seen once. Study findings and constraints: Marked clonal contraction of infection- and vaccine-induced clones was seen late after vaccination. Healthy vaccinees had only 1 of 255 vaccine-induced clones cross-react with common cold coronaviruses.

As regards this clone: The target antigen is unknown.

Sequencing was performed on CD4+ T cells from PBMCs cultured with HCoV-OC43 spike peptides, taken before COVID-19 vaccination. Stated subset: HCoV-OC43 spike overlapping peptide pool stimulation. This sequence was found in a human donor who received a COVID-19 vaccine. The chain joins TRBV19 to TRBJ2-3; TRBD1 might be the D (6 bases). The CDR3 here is CASSIAGAGDTQYF. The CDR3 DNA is TGTGCCAGTAGTATAGCAGGGGCCGGAGATACGCAGTATTTT.